This T cell receptor (beta chain) was sequenced in a study of CD8 T cells in ankylosing spondylitis (dated by TCRdb to the late 2010s). A note on the overall study: The study profiled T cell receptor beta repertoires in healthy donors and ankylosing spondylitis patients to find disease-linked TCR variants. The full study cohort comprised about 24 ankylosing spondylitis patients and 85 to 120 healthy donors. Peripheral blood samples were taken, and synovial fluid was additionally collected from ankylosing spondylitis patients.

Of note for this clonotype: The clone's antigen remains unknown. Per-base qualities were not stored, and no clone one base away is much larger.

Results and caveats for the whole study, not just this receptor: According to the report, matched synovial fluid samples from ankylosing spondylitis patients were significantly enriched for the disease-linked clones. In peripheral blood, the disease-linked clones were found at relatively low frequencies and had a CD8+ phenotype. Some TCR beta motif variants had previously been reported in synovial fluid and blood of reactive arthritis patients, which suggested common disease-initiation mechanisms. A TCR beta motif made up of several highly homologous amino acid variants appeared to be characteristic of blood from ankylosing spondylitis patients.

CDR1 LNHDA and CDR2 SQIVND were looked up in the germline V gene (reference sequence). From the cysteine through the phenylalanine, the CDR3 covers 14 amino acids. This entry keeps only the CDR3 DNA: 42 bases, framed from base 1. The trim is 6 bases for V and 5 bases for J, with a gap of 16 bases between the germline ends. Sequencing was carried out with an Illumina HiSeq 2500. Quantitative 5'-RACE with molecular barcodes was used to prepare TCR beta libraries. As for the original processing: A new computational method based on a probabilistic model of VDJ rearrangement was used to identify disease-linked TCR variants. TCRdb reworked the public reads: Q25 trimming with fastp, MiXCR clone assembly, productive beta chains retained. Each entry is one CDR3 protein sequence, shown with its most common DNA and genes. TCRdb assigned the V and J calls; the authors' analysis was not used. For this sample there are approximately 350,000 distinct CDR3 sequences; roughly 14% appear just once. Around 0.99% of the sample rests with the top ten.

The TCR sequence derives from a male donor with ankylosing spondylitis or in good health (not recorded which). Sequences were obtained from blood, either unsorted or a sorted T cell fraction (not recorded which). Recombination connected TRBV19 to TRBJ1-2, and TRBD1 may be the D gene, going by 6 matching bases. The base sequence is TGTGCCAGTAGGGGCAGGGGCCAAGGTTATGGCTACACCTTC. Its product reads: CASRGRGQGYGYTF.